The clone carrying this T cell receptor beta chain was seen many times. The antigen remains undetermined. One entry per CDR3 protein, called by TCRdb with MiXCR from the reads. The profile shows around 230,000 distinct CDR3 sequences, about 40% of them singletons. The data belong to a study of T cell repertoires in cytomegalovirus infection. Study-wide background: In the study, CMV epitopes included recently identified HLA-C-restricted and well-studied HLA-B-restricted ones. Indications came from public TCR beta signatures; they pointed to CMV infection and to a matching HLA type.

Study results and limitations: It was HLA-C-restricted CMV-specific TCR beta clonotypes that dominated the response ex vivo. Cumulative frequency (of public TCR beta family members) identified carriers of CMV plus the relevant HLA.

The TCR was taken from a human donor in good health (CMV status not recorded). Some clones in this sample may be carry-over from other donors' samples. The input for sequencing was CD8+ T cells from cultured PBMCs, taken from culture after CMV antigen stimulation.

CDR3 DNA: TGTGCCAGCAGCCAAGATACCGGACTAGCCATCTTAAAAGGGCAGTTCTTC. This translates into CASSQDTGLAILKGQFF. The chain uses TRBV14 and TRBJ2-1; TRBD2 matches 8 bases. CDR1 SGHDN and CDR2 FVKESK come from the germline V gene. The CDR3 runs to 17 residues. V lost 0 bases, J lost 12 bases, and 16 bases stayed unmatched.